This T cell receptor (beta chain) appears in the sequencing data of a study of T-cell memory formation after mild COVID-19. This clonotype was counted a few times. TCRdb analysed the 5' RACE reads with MiXCR anew, one entry per CDR3 protein. In the table there are about 500,000 distinct CDR3 sequences, 20% of which are singletons. Germline V lookup: CDR1 DFQATT, CDR2 SNEGSKA (reference sequence). There are 16 residues in the CDR3. V lost 1 base to trimming and J lost 13 bases; unmatched junction nucleotides: 16. Sequencing used PBMCs or a T cell subset sorted from them (not recorded which). The TCR comes from an adult woman who had mild COVID-19 (a few samples of this study predate the infection). Cell type and time point are not known. The chain uses TRBV20-1 and TRBJ2-1; TRBD2 agrees at 10 bases. The DNA for the CDR3 is TGCAGTGCTAGAGGTCCGGCTAGCGGGAGCTCCGGTGAACAGTTCTTC. Translation gives CSARGPASGSSGEQFF.